This T cell receptor (beta chain) was retrieved from a study of blood T cell repertoires in COVID-19. As for the study in general: T cells, B-cell-depleted T cells, or PBMCs provided the cDNA or gDNA that served as material.

Per the original data handling: Researchers report that nucleated cell counts were estimated from reference gene primer amplification. This table comes from immunoSEQ multiplex PCR, and its TCRdb copy is limited to in-frame clones, with some not included. Clonal size and the V and J genes are those of that table, whereas D and trimming came from the DNA. The sample lists approximately 290,000 clones; approximately 83% were seen once. CDR3 length: 13 amino acids. Per germline, CDR1 SGHRS and CDR2 YFSETQ. With 5 bases removed from V and 9 bases from J, the gap between germline ends came to 15 bases. Those who participated ranged in age from roughly 18 to 90 years and resided in about two dozen US areas. For recovered donors of Cohort 3, there were two negative PCRs, clearance, or symptom resolution.

The TCR sequence derives from a young woman who had recovered from COVID-19. The sequenced material came from PBMCs or T cells enriched from blood (not recorded which). The chain is built from TRBV5-1 and TRBJ2-1; tentative D call: TRBD2 (5 bases). The CDR3 DNA sequence: TGCGCCAGCAGTCAGAGAGGGAATGGTGAGCAGTTCTTC. As protein: CASSQRGNGEQFF.